These 5 T cell receptor beta chains originate from one sample sequenced in a study of T cell repertoires in cytomegalovirus infection. TCRdb redid the calling of the reads with MiXCR, one entry per CDR3 protein. Of about 130,000 distinct CDR3 sequences listed, more than 25% are singletons. These receptors have no known antigen. The sequencing used CD8+ T cells from cultured PBMCs, collected from culture after CMV antigen stimulation. Receptors were obtained from a human donor in good health (CMV status not recorded). Some clones in this sample may be carry-over from other donors' samples.

This rearrangement joins TRBV20-1 to TRBJ2-3; D gene uncertain. This CDR3 region has 12 residues. Germline values: CDR1 DFQATT, CDR2 SNEGSKA (reference sequence). Trimming took 2 bases from V and 1 from J, leaving 4 bases between them. The CDR3 nucleotides read TGCAGTGCTAGACAGGGCACAGATACGCAGTATTTT. The encoded protein is CSARQGTDTQYF.

The chain carries TRBV12-3 or TRBV12-4 and TRBJ2-3; unclear D gene. The CDR3 covers 10 residues. Between the trimmed V and J ends, which lost 6 bases and 5 bases, there was a span of 3 bases. Written as DNA, the CDR3 is TGTGCCAGCAGCCAAGATACGCAGTATTTT. Translation: CASSQDTQYF.

The rearrangement joins TRBV5-1 to TRBJ1-1; D remains unclear. The V gene lost 4 bases and the J gene lost 3 bases, with 13 bases spanning the gap. Germline CDR1 is SGHRS and CDR2 is YFSETQ. This CDR3 comprises 14 residues. The CDR3 sequence: CASSRGSSHTEAFF. CDR3 DNA: TGCGCCAGCAGCCGGGGAAGTAGTCACACTGAAGCTTTCTTT.

This clonotype was observed a handful of times. V and J are TRBV25-1 and TRBJ1-1, with D hard to call. The V gene's germline CDR1 is MGHDK and CDR2 SYGVNS. The CDR3 loop spans 16 amino acids. The V end was cut by 4 bases, the J end by 1 base, with 16 bases between. CDR3 sequence: CASSVSNRYENTEAFF. The DNA for the CDR3 is TGTGCCAGCAGTGTCTCGAATCGATACGAGAACACTGAAGCTTTCTTT.

The V and J genes are TRBV4-1 and TRBJ2-7, with D possibly TRBD1 on 6 matching bases. The CDR3 extends over 14 amino acids. Germline V gene data show CDR1 as MGHRA and CDR2 as YSYEKL. V shed 2 bases and J shed 5 bases, with 13 bases lying between them. The CDR3 sequence: CASSQIQGSHEQYF. The CDR3 DNA reads TGCGCCAGCAGCCAAATACAGGGTTCCCACGAGCAGTACTTC.